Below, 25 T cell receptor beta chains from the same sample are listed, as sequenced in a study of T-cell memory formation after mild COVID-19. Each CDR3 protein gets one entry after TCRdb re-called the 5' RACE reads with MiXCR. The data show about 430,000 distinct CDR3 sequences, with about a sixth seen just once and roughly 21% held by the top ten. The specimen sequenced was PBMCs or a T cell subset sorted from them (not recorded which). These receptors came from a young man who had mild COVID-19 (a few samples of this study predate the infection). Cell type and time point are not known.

The CDR3 spells CASSSEPSSGYTF. CDR3 coding DNA: TGCGCCAGCAGCTCCGAGCCCTCAAGCGGCTACACCTTC. The chain has TRBV5-1 and TRBJ1-2; D call uncertain. Germline V CDR1 and CDR2: SGHRS, YFSETQ. V lost 3 bases and J 8 bases, leaving 14 bases between the germline ends. This CDR3 spans 13 amino acids.

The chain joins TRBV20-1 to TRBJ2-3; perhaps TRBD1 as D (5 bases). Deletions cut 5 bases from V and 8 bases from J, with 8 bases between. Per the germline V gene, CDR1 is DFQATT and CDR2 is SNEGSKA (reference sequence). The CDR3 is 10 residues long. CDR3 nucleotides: TGCAGTGCTGGTCAGGGTACGCAGTATTTT. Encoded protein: CSAGQGTQYF.

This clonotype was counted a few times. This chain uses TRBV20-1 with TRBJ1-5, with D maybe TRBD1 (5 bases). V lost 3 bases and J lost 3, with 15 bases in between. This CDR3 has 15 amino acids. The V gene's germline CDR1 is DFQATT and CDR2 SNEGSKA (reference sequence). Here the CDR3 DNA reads TGCAGTGCTAGCCGGGGCGGTGCTCCCAATCAGCCCCAGCATTTT. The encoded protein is CSASRGGAPNQPQHF.

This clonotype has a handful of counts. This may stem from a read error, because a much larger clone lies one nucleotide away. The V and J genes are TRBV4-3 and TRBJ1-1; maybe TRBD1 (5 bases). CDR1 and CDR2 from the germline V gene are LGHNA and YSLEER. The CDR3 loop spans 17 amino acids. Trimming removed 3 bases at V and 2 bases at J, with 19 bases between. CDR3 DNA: TGCGCCAGCAGCCACAGGGCGGCGGAGGGGAGAAACACTGAAGCTTTCTTT. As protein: CASSHRAAEGRNTEAFF.

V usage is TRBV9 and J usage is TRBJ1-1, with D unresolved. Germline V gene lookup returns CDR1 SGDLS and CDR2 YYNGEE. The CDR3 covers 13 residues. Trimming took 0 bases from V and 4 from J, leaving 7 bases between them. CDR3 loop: CASSVGVFTEAFF. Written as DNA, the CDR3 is TGTGCCAGCAGCGTAGGAGTTTTCACTGAAGCTTTCTTT.

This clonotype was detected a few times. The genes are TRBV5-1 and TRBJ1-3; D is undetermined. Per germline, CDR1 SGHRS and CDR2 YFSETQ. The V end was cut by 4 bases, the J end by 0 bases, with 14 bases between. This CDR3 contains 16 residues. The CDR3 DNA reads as TGCGCCAGCAGCCCCGGATTGAGTAGCTCTGGAAACACCATATATTTT. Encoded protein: CASSPGLSSSGNTIYF.

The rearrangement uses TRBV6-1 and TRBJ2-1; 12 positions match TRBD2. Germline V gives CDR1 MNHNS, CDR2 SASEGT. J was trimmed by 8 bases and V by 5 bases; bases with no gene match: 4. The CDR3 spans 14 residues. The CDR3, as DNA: TGTGCCAGCAGTTCTAGCGGGGGGGCCCATGAGCAGTTCTTC. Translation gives CASSSSGGAHEQFF.

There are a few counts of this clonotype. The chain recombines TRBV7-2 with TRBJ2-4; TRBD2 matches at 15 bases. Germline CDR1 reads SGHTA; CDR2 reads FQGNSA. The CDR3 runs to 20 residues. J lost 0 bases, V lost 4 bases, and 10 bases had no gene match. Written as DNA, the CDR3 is TGTGCCAGCAGCTCCAGGACTAGCGGGGGGGCCGTCCCAGCCAAAAACATTCAGTACTTC. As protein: CASSSRTSGGAVPAKNIQYF.

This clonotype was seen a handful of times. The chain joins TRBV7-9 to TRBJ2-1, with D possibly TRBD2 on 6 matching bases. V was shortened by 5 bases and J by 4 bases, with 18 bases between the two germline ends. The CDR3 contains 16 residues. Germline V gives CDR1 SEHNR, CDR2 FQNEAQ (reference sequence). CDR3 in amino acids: CASSRGWDWRYNEQFF. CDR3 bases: TGTGCCAGCAGCCGCGGTTGGGACTGGAGATACAATGAGCAGTTCTTC.

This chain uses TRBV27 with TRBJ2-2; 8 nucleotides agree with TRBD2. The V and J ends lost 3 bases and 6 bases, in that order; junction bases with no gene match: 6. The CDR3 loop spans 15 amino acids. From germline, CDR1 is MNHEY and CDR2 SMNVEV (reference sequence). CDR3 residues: CASSFYLAGPGELFF. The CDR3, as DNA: TGTGCCAGCAGTTTTTATCTAGCGGGCCCCGGGGAGCTGTTTTTT.

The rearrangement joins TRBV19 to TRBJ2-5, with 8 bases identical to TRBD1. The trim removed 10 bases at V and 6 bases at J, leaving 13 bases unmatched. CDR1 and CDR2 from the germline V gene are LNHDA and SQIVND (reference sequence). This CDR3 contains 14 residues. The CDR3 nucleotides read TGTGCCACCGCCGGGACAGGCCTAAGCCAGACCCAGTACTTC. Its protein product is CATAGTGLSQTQYF.

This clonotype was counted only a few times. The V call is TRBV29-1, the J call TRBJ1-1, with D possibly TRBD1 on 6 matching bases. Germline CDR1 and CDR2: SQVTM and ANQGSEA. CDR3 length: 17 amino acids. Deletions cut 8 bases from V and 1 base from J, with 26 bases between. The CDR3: CSPRLRVRDTGNTEAFF. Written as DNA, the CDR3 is TGCAGCCCCAGGTTAAGGGTACGGGACACTGGGAACACTGAAGCTTTCTTT.

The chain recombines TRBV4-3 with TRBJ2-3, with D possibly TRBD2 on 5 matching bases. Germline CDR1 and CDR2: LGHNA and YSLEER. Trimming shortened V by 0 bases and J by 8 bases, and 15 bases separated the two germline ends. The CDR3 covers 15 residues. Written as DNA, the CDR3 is TGCGCCAGCAGCCAAGATCCCGGGATGTGGGGTACGCAGTATTTT. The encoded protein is CASSQDPGMWGTQYF.

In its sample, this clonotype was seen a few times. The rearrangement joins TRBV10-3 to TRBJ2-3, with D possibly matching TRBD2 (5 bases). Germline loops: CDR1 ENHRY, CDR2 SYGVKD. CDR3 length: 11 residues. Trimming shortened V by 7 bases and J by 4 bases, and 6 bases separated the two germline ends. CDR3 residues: CAIKAADTQYF. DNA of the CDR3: TGTGCCATCAAAGCGGCAGATACGCAGTATTTT.

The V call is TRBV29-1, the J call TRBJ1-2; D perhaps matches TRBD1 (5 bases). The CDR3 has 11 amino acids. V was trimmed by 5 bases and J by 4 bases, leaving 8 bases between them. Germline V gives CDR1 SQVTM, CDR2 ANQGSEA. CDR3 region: CSVLDSYGYTF. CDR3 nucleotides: TGCAGCGTTCTCGACAGCTATGGCTACACCTTC.

This CDR3 reads CSVPAWDTIYF. In DNA, the CDR3 is TGCAGCGTCCCCGCCTGGGACACCATATATTTT. The chain employs TRBV29-1 and TRBJ1-3; the D is unclear. Germline V lookup: CDR1 SQVTM, CDR2 ANQGSEA. CDR3 size: 11 residues. V was trimmed by 6 bases and J by 8 bases, leaving 11 bases between them.

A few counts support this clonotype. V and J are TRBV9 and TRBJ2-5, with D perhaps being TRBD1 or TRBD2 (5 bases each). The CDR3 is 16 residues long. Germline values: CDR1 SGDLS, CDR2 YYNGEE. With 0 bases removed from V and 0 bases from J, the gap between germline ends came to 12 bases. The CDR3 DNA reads TGTGCCAGCAGCGTAGCCGTAGGGGAGTACCAAGAGACCCAGTACTTC. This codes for CASSVAVGEYQETQYF. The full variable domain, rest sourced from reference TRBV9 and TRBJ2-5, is DSGVTQTPKHLITATGQRVTLRCSPRSGDLSVYWYQQSLDQGLQFLIQYYNGEERAKGNILERFSAQQFPDLHSELNLSSLELGDSALYFCASSVAVGEYQETQYFGPGTRLLVL.

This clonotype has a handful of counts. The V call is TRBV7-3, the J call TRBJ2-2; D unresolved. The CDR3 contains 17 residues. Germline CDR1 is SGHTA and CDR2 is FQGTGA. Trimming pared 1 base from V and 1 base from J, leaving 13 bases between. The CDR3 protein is CASSLSSIQGNTGELFF. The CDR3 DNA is TGTGCCAGCAGCTTAAGTTCGATCCAAGGGAACACCGGGGAGCTGTTTTTT.

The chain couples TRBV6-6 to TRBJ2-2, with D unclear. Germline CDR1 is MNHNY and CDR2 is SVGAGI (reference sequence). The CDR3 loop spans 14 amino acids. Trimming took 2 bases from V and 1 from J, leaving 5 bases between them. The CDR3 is CASSYGVNTGELFF. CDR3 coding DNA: TGTGCCAGCAGTTACGGGGTGAACACCGGGGAGCTGTTTTTT.

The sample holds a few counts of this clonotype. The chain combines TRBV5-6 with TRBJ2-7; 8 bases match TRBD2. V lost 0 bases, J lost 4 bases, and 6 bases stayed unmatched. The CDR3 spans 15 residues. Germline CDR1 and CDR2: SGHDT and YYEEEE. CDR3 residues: CASSLGPGGQYEQYF. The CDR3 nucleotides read TGTGCCAGCAGCTTGGGTCCGGGGGGGCAATACGAGCAGTACTTC.

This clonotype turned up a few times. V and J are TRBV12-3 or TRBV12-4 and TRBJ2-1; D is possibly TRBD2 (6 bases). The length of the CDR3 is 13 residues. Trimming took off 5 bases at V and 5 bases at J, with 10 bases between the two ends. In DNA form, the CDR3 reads TGTGCCAGCAGTGGGGGGTCCAACAATGAGCAGTTCTTC. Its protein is CASSGGSNNEQFF.

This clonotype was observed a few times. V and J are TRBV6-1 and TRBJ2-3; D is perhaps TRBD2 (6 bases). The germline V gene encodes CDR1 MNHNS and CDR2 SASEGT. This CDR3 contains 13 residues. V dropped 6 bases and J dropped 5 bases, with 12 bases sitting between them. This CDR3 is CASSLTGVDTQYF. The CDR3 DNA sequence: TGTGCCAGCAGCCTGACGGGGGTAGATACGCAGTATTTT.

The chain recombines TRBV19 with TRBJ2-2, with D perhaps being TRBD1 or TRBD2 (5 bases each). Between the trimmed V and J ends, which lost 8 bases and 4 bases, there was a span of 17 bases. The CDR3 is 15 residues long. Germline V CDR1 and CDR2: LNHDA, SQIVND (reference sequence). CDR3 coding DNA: TGTGCCAGTTTTCCGACAGCCGCGGGCACCGGGGAGCTGTTTTTT. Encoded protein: CASFPTAAGTGELFF.

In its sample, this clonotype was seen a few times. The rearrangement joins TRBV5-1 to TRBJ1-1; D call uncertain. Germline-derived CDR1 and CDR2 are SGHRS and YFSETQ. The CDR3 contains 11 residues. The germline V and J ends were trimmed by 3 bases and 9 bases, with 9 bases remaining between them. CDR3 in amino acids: CASSSTGKAFF. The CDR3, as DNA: TGCGCCAGCAGCTCGACGGGGAAAGCTTTCTTT.

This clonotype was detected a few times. Written as DNA, the CDR3 is TGTGCCAGCAGTTTGACTAGCCTGAATGAGCAGTTCTTC. Translation gives CASSLTSLNEQFF. V is TRBV28 and J is TRBJ2-1; 7 bases agree with TRBD2. The CDR3 extends over 13 amino acids. Germline-derived CDR1 and CDR2 are MDHEN and SYDVKM. V shed 3 bases, J shed 7 bases, and the junction held 3 bases outside the gene matches.